The clone carrying this T cell receptor (beta chain) appeared a few times. Trimming removed 1 base from V and 9 bases from J, with 7 bases in between. Germline CDR1 DFQATT, CDR2 SNEGSKA (reference sequence). This CDR3 region has 12 residues. This entry comes from a study of identical twins. One entry per CDR3 protein results from TCRdb running MiXCR on the 5' RACE reads. The sample has under 300,000 distinct CDR3 sequences, around 15% seen once. The rearrangement joins TRBV20-1 to TRBJ1-6; D gene unclear. The receptor comes from a woman under 30 in good health. The sequenced sample was memory (CD45RO+) T cells sorted from blood. DNA of the CDR3: TGCAGTGCTAGAGCATCCGGTTCACCCCTCCACTTT. Amino acids: CSARASGSPLHF.